One sample yielded the 11 T cell receptor beta chains listed below, sequenced in a study of shared clonotypes between healthy human individuals. The protocol was immunoSEQ multiplex PCR, while the TCRdb copy is restricted to in-frame clones and leaves out a portion. The sample includes under 2.5 million clones, roughly 90% of them seen just once. The sample comprised naive CD4+ T cells from PBMCs. Subset noted: CD45RA+ positively selected. These receptor sequences come from a man aged 18 to 30 in good health. Some clones in this sample may be carry-over from other donors' samples.

The chain couples TRBV7-6 to TRBJ1-2; D remains unclear. Trimming removed 1 base from V and 0 bases from J, with 6 bases in between. The CDR3 extends over 14 amino acids. CDR1 and CDR2 (germline): SGHVS, FNYEAQ. The CDR3 protein is CASSLGQANYGYTF. The DNA of the CDR3 is TGTGCCAGCAGCTTAGGGCAGGCTAACTATGGCTACACCTTC.

This chain links TRBV27 with TRBJ2-3; no firm D call. This CDR3 contains 15 residues. V dropped 7 bases and J dropped 0 bases, with 14 bases sitting between them. The germline gives CDR1 MNHEY, CDR2 SMNVEV (reference sequence). The CDR3 loop reads CASIKAGTSTDTQYF. DNA of the CDR3: TGTGCCAGCATTAAGGCCGGAACTAGCACAGATACGCAGTATTTT.

This clone was observed a few times. This chain links TRBV2 with TRBJ2-3, with D perhaps matching TRBD2 (6 bases). V was shortened by 0 bases and J by 0 bases, with 16 bases between the two germline ends. Germline V gene lookup returns CDR1 SNHLY and CDR2 FYNNEI. The CDR3 has 18 residues. The CDR3 DNA sequence: TGTGCCAGCAGTGAAGCGCATGGTTGGGGGACTAGCACAGATACGCAGTATTTT. Its protein product is CASSEAHGWGTSTDTQYF.

V usage is TRBV18 and J usage is TRBJ2-7; possibly TRBD2 for D (5 bases). Trimming took off 3 bases at V and 0 bases at J, with 18 bases between the two ends. Germline values: CDR1 KGHSH, CDR2 LQKENI. The CDR3 is made up of 17 amino acids. CDR3 nucleotide sequence: TGTGCCAGCTCACCCCCTCGCTCAGCGGAGAGCTCCTACGAGCAGTACTTC. This gives the protein CASSPPRSAESSYEQYF. Based on the CDR3 plus reference TRBV18 and TRBJ2-7, the full variable domain is NAGVMQNPRHLVRRRGQEARLRCSPMKGHSHVYWYRQLPEEGLKFMVYLQKENIIDESGMPKERFSAEFPKEGPSILRIQQVVRGDSAAYFCASSPPRSAESSYEQYFGPGTRLTVT.

The V call is TRBV7-9, the J call TRBJ1-3; no clear D gene. Trimming pared 5 bases from V and 5 bases from J, leaving 13 bases between. The CDR3 sequence is 14 residues long. CDR1 and CDR2 from the germline V gene are SEHNR and FQNEAQ (reference sequence). This CDR3 is CASSGRPRRNTIYF. CDR3 in DNA: TGTGCCAGCAGCGGTCGCCCTCGCAGAAACACCATATATTTT. The entire variable domain, with the rest obtained from reference TRBV7-9 and TRBJ1-3, is as follows: DTGVSQNPRHKITKRGQNVTFRCDPISEHNRLYWYRQTLGQGPEFLTYFQNEAQLEKSRLLSDRFSAERPKGSFSTLEIQRTEQGDSAMYLCASSGRPRRNTIYFGEGSWLTVV.

The chain is built from TRBV25-1 and TRBJ2-1, with a weak D call TRBD2 (6 bases). V lost 4 bases to trimming and J lost 5 bases, with 18 bases between them. Germline CDR1 and CDR2: MGHDK and SYGVNS. The CDR3 totals 16 residues. CDR3 sequence reads: CASSGGRGGTHNEQFF. In nucleotides, the CDR3 is TGTGCCAGCAGTGGGGGTAGGGGCGGGACCCACAATGAGCAGTTCTTC.

Here the CDR3 DNA reads TGTGCCAGCAGCCTAGTACCGGGACAGGGATGGAATGAGCAGTTCTTC. Translating it yields CASSLVPGQGWNEQFF. The chain couples TRBV7-9 to TRBJ2-1; 9 nucleotides agree with TRBD1. The CDR3 has 16 residues. V lost 5 bases to trimming and J lost 7 bases; unmatched junction nucleotides: 12. Germline V gene data show CDR1 as SEHNR and CDR2 as FQNEAQ (reference sequence).

The chain has TRBV15 and TRBJ1-2; D might be TRBD1 (6 bases). V lost 0 bases, J lost 6 bases, and 11 bases lay in between. The germline V gene has CDR1 LNHNV and CDR2 YYDKDF (reference sequence). This CDR3 region has 14 residues. The CDR3: CATSRDIQGNGYTF. The CDR3 DNA reads as TGTGCCACCAGCAGAGATATCCAGGGGAATGGCTACACCTTC.

The chain uses TRBV6-1 and TRBJ2-7, with 7 bases fitting TRBD2. V lost 6 bases to trimming and J lost 7 bases; unmatched junction nucleotides: 12. The CDR3 consists of 14 residues. Germline CDR1 and CDR2: MNHNS and SASEGT. This CDR3 reads CASSLGLDLGEQYF. For the CDR3, the DNA is TGTGCCAGCAGCCTCGGACTAGACCTCGGAGAGCAGTACTTC.

CDR3 protein: CASSEYRGGNQPQHF. The CDR3 nucleotides read TGTGCCAGCAGTGAATACAGGGGAGGCAATCAGCCCCAGCATTTT. The chain combines TRBV6-1 with TRBJ1-5; 7 bases align to TRBD1. The CDR3 consists of 15 residues. Germline values: CDR1 MNHNS, CDR2 SASEGT. Germline trimming cut 2 bases from V and 2 bases from J; bases unmatched to any gene: 3.

The chain joins TRBV7-4 to TRBJ2-1; 9 positions match TRBD2. The junction had 24 bases not matched to a gene; V was cut back by 6 bases and J by 3 bases. The CDR3 is 21 amino acids. CDR1 SGHVT and CDR2 SQSDAQ come from the germline V gene. CDR3 sequence: CASRSKRNGPIAGASYNEQFF. DNA of the CDR3: TGTGCCAGCAGATCAAAGCGGAACGGACCCATAGCGGGAGCAAGCTACAATGAGCAGTTCTTC. Complete variable domain (other parts from reference TRBV7-4 and TRBJ2-1): GAGVSQSPRYKVAKRGRDVALRCDSISGHVTLYWYRQTLGQGSEVLTYSQSDAQRDKSGRPSGRFSAERPERSVSTLKIQRTEQGDSAVYLCASRSKRNGPIAGASYNEQFFGPGTRLTVL.